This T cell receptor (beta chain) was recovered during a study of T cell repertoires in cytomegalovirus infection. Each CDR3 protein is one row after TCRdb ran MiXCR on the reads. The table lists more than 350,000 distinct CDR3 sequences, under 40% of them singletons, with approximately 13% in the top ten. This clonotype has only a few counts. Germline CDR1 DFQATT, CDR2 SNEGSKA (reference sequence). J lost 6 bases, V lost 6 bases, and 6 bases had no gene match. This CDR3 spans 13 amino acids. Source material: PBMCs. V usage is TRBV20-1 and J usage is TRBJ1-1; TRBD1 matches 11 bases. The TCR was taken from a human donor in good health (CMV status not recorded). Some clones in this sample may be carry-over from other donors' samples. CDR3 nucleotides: TGCAGTGCCAGGACAGGGGGCGTACCTGAAGCTTTCTTT. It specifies CSARTGGVPEAFF.